This TCR beta chain was profiled in a study of cytomegalovirus exposure and HLA in healthy donors. Worth noting for this clone: The antigen remains unidentified.

This CDR3 spans 13 amino acids. The V end lost 10 bases, the J end lost 1 base, and 13 bases lay between the germline ends. Germline V CDR1 and CDR2: MNHNS, SASEGT. At collection, donors were nominally healthy, but unrecorded immune exposures were probable. This PCR relied on a set of 60 Vbeta primers and 13 Jbeta primers. Libraries were prepared by immunoSEQ multiplex PCR; TCRdb keeps only in-frame clonotypes and omits some of them. The sample has some 120,000 clones; approximately 70% are singletons. Study observations and caveats: Association of a missense DCLRE1C variant with TCR beta V- and J-gene trimming was reported in a later analysis.

The sequenced material came from PBMCs. The chain combines TRBV6-1 with TRBJ1-1; D is uncertain. The TCR sequence derives from a woman aged 40 to 50 in good health and CMV-seropositive. The DNA for the CDR3 is TGTGCCATCAGCATGTCAGGGAACACTGAAGCTTTCTTT. It translates to CAISMSGNTEAFF.